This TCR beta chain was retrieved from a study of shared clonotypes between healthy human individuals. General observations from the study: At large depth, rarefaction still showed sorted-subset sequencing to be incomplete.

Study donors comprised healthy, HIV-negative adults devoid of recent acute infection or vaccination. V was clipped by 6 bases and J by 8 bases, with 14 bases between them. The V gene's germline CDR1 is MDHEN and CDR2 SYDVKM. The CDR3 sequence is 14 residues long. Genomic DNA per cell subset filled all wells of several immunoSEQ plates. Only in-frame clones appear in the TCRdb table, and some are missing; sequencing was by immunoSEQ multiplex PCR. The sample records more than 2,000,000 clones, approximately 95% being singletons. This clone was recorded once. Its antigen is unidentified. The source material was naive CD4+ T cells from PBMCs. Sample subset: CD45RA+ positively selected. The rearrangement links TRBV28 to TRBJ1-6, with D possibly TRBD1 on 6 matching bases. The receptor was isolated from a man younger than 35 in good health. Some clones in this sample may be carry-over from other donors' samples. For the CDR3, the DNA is TGTGCCAGCAGGGGTGCGGGGGGCGATTCACCCCTCCACTTT. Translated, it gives CASRGAGGDSPLHF.